Below, 10 T cell receptor beta chains from the same sample are listed, as sequenced in a study of T cell repertoires in cytomegalovirus infection. TCRdb reprocessed the reads via MiXCR and lists one record per CDR3 protein. The sample lists some 170,000 distinct CDR3 sequences, about 15% occurring once. Sequenced material: CD8+ T cells from PBMCs. These receptors all stem from a human donor in good health (CMV status not recorded). Some clones in this sample may be carry-over from other donors' samples.

This clonotype was observed a handful of times. This rearrangement joins TRBV2 to TRBJ2-7; a possible D gene is TRBD1 (6 bases). Trimming took 7 bases from V and 4 from J, leaving 14 bases between them. Germline CDR1 and CDR2: SNHLY and FYNNEI. The CDR3 is 13 residues long. In DNA form, the CDR3 reads TGTGCCAGCACTCTTGAACAGGGTTACGAGCAGTACTTC. It encodes CASTLEQGYEQYF.

This rearrangement joins TRBV27 to TRBJ2-1; TRBD1 agrees at 8 bases. The ends lost 5 bases at V and 6 bases at J; junction bases unmatched: 9. The CDR3 spans 15 residues. Germline V gives CDR1 MNHEY, CDR2 SMNVEV (reference sequence). This chain's CDR3 is CASSLGQGRVNEQFF. The CDR3 region has the DNA TGTGCCAGCAGTCTCGGACAGGGCAGGGTCAATGAGCAGTTCTTC.

The table lists this clonotype with a few counts. The chain is built from TRBV7-8 and TRBJ1-4, with D hard to call. The germline V and J ends were trimmed by 3 bases and 7 bases, with 12 bases remaining between them. CDR3 length equals 14 residues. The V gene's germline CDR1 is SGHVS and CDR2 FQNEAQ. The CDR3 DNA sequence: TGTGCCAGCAGCTTTCGGGGTTTTGGTGAAAAACTGTTTTTT. Its translation: CASSFRGFGEKLFF.

This clonotype was counted only a few times. The genes are TRBV14 and TRBJ1-1; D is perhaps TRBD1 (5 bases). CDR1 is SGHDN and CDR2 is FVKESK in the germline V gene. Trimming left V 0 bases short and J 0 bases short, with 11 bases between. There are 16 residues in the CDR3. CDR3 DNA: TGTGCCAGCAGCCAAGATACGCGGGGACTGAACACTGAAGCTTTCTTT. Translated: CASSQDTRGLNTEAFF.

In its sample, this clonotype was seen once. The V gene is TRBV6-2 or TRBV6-3, the J gene TRBJ2-7; D is tentatively TRBD1 or TRBD2 (5 bases each). The V end lost 6 bases, the J end lost 0 bases, and 9 bases lay between the germline ends. There are 13 residues in the CDR3. Germline V gene data show CDR1 as MNHEY and CDR2 as SVGEGT. DNA of the CDR3: TGTGCCAGCAGGGGACGGAGCTCCTACGAGCAGTACTTC. Its translation: CASRGRSSYEQYF.

In this sample, this clonotype turned up a few times. The chain has TRBV27 and TRBJ2-1; possibly TRBD1 or TRBD2 for D (5 bases each). The CDR3 totals 16 residues. Germline V lookup: CDR1 MNHEY, CDR2 SMNVEV (reference sequence). V lost 7 bases to trimming and J lost 0 bases, with 16 bases between them. CDR3 sequence reads: CASMLNWGSSYNEQFF. For the CDR3, the DNA is TGTGCCAGCATGCTGAATTGGGGGAGCTCCTACAATGAGCAGTTCTTC.

The sample holds one count of this clonotype. This chain connects TRBV5-6 to TRBJ1-4; no definite D call. The CDR3 contains 15 residues. V lost 0 bases and J 0 bases, leaving 6 bases between the germline ends. CDR1 is SGHDT, CDR2 YYEEEE, per germline. CDR3 DNA: TGTGCCAGCAGCTTGGGCACTCCAACTAATGAAAAACTGTTTTTT. The encoded protein is CASSLGTPTNEKLFF.

The J gene is TRBJ1-2, the V gene TRBV4-1; perhaps TRBD1 as D (5 bases). CDR3 length: 15 amino acids. Germline assignment: CDR1 MGHRA and CDR2 YSYEKL. The V end was cut by 0 bases, the J end by 4 bases, with 12 bases between. The CDR3 nucleotides read TGCGCCAGCAGCCAAGATCGGGGGACGGCCTATGGCTACACCTTC. The encoded protein is CASSQDRGTAYGYTF.

CDR3 sequence (DNA): TGTGCCAGCAGTACCAGGGGATCCAAAAACATTCAGTACTTC. Its translation is CASSTRGSKNIQYF. V gene TRBV6-5 combines with J gene TRBJ2-4, with D maybe TRBD1 (6 bases). Germline assignment: CDR1 MNHEY and CDR2 SVGAGI. There are 14 residues in the CDR3. V gave up 5 bases and J gave up 2 bases, with 10 bases separating them.

This chain uses TRBV28 with TRBJ2-1, with 7 bases lining up with TRBD2. The CDR3 sequence is 13 residues long. The V and J ends lost 7 bases and 6 bases, in that order; junction bases with no gene match: 6. CDR1 is MDHEN and CDR2 is SYDVKM in the germline V gene. As DNA, the CDR3 is TGTGCCAGCACCTGGGGGGGAATCAATGAGCAGTTCTTC. Translation: CASTWGGINEQFF.